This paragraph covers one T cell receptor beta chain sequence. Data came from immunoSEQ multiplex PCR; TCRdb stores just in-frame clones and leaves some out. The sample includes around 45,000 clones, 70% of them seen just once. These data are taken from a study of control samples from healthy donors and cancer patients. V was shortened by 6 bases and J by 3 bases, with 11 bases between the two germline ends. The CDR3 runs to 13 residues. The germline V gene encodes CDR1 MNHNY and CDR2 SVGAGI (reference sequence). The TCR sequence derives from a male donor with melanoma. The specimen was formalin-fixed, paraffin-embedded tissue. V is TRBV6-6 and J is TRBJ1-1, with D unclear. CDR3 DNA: TGTGCCAGCAGCCGAGAAGGTGACACTGAAGCTTTCTTT. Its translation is CASSREGDTEAFF.